What follows are 27 T cell receptor beta chains derived from one specimen sequenced in a study of cytomegalovirus exposure and HLA in healthy donors. A multiplex PCR was run with 60 Vbeta primers and 13 Jbeta primers. Method: immunoSEQ multiplex PCR; TCRdb's copy keeps in-frame clones and lacks some. The repertoire holds some 130,000 clones, with 65% to 80% as singletons. Sequencing input: PBMCs. Source of these receptors: a male donor in good health and CMV-seronegative.

This sequence joins TRBV7-2 and TRBJ1-5; D might be TRBD1 (6 bases). V lost 1 base and J lost 2, with 6 bases in between. Germline CDR1 and CDR2: SGHTA and FQGNSA. The CDR3 contains 14 residues. The CDR3 region has the DNA TGTGCCAGCAGCTTAGACAGGGGCAATCAGCCCCAGCATTTT. It encodes CASSLDRGNQPQHF.

The CDR3 sequence: CASSAGGASGELFF. In DNA, the CDR3 is TGTGCCAGTAGTGCAGGGGGCGCGTCCGGGGAGCTGTTTTTT. This chain links TRBV19 with TRBJ2-2; TRBD1 matches at 8 bases. The CDR3 is 14 amino acids. Germline loops: CDR1 LNHDA, CDR2 SQIVND (reference sequence). V gave up 5 bases and J gave up 6 bases; unmatched junction bases: 5.

The genes are TRBV4-2 and TRBJ2-7; 9 positions match TRBD2. This CDR3 is 15 amino acids long. With 0 bases clipped from V and 4 bases from J, the junction kept 4 bases outside the gene matches. CDR1 is LGHNA, CDR2 YNFKEQ, per germline. The CDR3 protein is CASSQDSSGVYEQYF. The CDR3 nucleotides are TGTGCCAGCAGCCAAGATTCTAGCGGGGTATACGAGCAGTACTTC.

The chain carries TRBV21-1 and TRBJ1-1; the D segment call TRBD1 is taken from the table without a DNA check. TRBV21-1 is noted as a pseudogene. The CDR3 has 15 amino acids. CDR3 loop: CASTKDRGQDTEAFF. The CDR3 DNA follows: TGTGCCAGCACCAAGGACAGGGGGCAGGACACTGAAGCTTTCTTT.

The table lists this clone with a few counts. CDR3 DNA sequence: TGTGCCAGCAACCTAAGGGACAGGGACACAGATACGCAGTATTTT. Its protein is CASNLRDRDTDTQYF. This chain joins TRBV28 and TRBJ2-3, with 9 bases fitting TRBD1. Germline CDR1 reads MDHEN; CDR2 reads SYDVKM. This CDR3 spans 15 amino acids. Unmatched junction bases numbered 7, after V lost 7 bases and J lost 2 bases.

This clone was detected a few times. The junction departs from germline at one end; a sequencing error may be responsible. This sequence joins TRBV7-9 and TRBJ2-7, with 10 nucleotides matching TRBD1. Germline CDR1 SEHNR, CDR2 FQNEAQ (reference sequence). This CDR3 is built from 15 residues. The CDR3 DNA is TGTTCCAGCAGCTTAGGGGGACAGGGGTACTACGAGCAGTACTTC. Translation: CSSSLGGQGYYEQYF.

V and J are TRBV11-3 and TRBJ2-2; 9 nucleotides agree with TRBD2. Germline assignment: CDR1 SGHNT and CDR2 YENEEA. This CDR3 comprises 18 residues. Unmatched junction bases numbered 18, after V lost 8 bases and J lost 5 bases. As DNA, the CDR3 is TGTGCCAGCGAGGTGGGACTCGGGCTAGCGGGGTCGACCGGGGAGCTGTTTTTT. This codes for CASEVGLGLAGSTGELFF.

This chain uses TRBV27 with TRBJ2-7, with 7 nucleotides matching TRBD2. The CDR3 extends over 15 amino acids. With V trimmed by 6 bases and J by 0 bases, 8 bases remained unmatched. The V gene's germline CDR1 is MNHEY and CDR2 SMNVEV (reference sequence). CDR3 nucleotide sequence: TGTGCCAGCAGCTGGACTAGTTTGAACTCCTACGAGCAGTACTTC. As protein: CASSWTSLNSYEQYF.

This clone came up a few times. J is TRBJ1-4 and V is TRBV7-9; D unclear. V dropped 3 bases and J dropped 4 bases, with 9 bases sitting between them. The CDR3 contains 14 residues. Germline values: CDR1 SEHNR, CDR2 FQNEAQ (reference sequence). CDR3 loop: CASSFAQFNEKLFF. The CDR3, as DNA: TGTGCCAGCAGCTTTGCTCAGTTTAATGAAAAACTGTTTTTT.

The CDR3, as DNA: TGTGCCAGCAGCCTACAGGGAAGCTCCTACGAGCAGTACTTC. Amino acids: CASSLQGSSYEQYF. The chain employs TRBV21-1 and TRBJ2-7; TRBD1 was called by the table and not checked on the DNA. TRBV21-1 is assigned pseudogene status. This CDR3 contains 14 residues.

The DNA for the CDR3 is TGTGCCAGCAGCTTAGGTGGGGGAGGGGGCAATGAGCAGTTCTTC. It specifies CASSLGGGGGNEQFF. This chain joins TRBV7-2 and TRBJ2-1; the D gene is possibly TRBD2 (7 bases). V was cut by 1 base and J by 6 bases, with 13 bases left in between. CDR3 length: 15 residues. Germline V lookup: CDR1 SGHTA, CDR2 FQGNSA.

The rearrangement uses TRBV7-9 and TRBJ1-1; D unresolved. This CDR3 region has 10 residues. Germline assignment: CDR1 SEHNR and CDR2 FQNEAQ (reference sequence). V lost 8 bases and J 8 bases, leaving 9 bases between the germline ends. The CDR3 DNA follows: TGTGCCAGCCCTAGCTTAGAAGCTTTCTTT. This gives the protein CASPSLEAFF.

This chain links TRBV14 with TRBJ2-7; D unclear. Germline CDR1 is SGHDN and CDR2 is FVKESK. Trimming removed 1 base at V and 3 bases at J, with 4 bases between. The CDR3 sequence is 12 residues long. The CDR3 bases are TGTGCCAGCAGCCAAGCACACTACGAGCAGTACTTC. Protein product: CASSQAHYEQYF.

The chain uses TRBV7-9 and TRBJ1-6; 10 bases align to TRBD1. Trimming cost V 8 bases and J 7 bases; bases outside gene matches: 2. CDR1 and CDR2 from the germline V gene are SEHNR and FQNEAQ (reference sequence). This CDR3 is built from 13 residues. The CDR3 sequence: CASSGQGNSPLHF. In DNA, the CDR3 is TGTGCCAGCTCGGGACAGGGGAATTCACCCCTCCACTTT.

Notes on this clone: The same CDR3 arises from other DNA sequences in this sample as well. The chain joins TRBV5-1 to TRBJ2-7; D not certain. V was clipped by 0 bases and J by 2 bases, with 9 bases between them. The length of the CDR3 is 14 residues. Germline V gene sequence: CDR1 SGHRS, CDR2 YFSETQ. CDR3 region: CASSLVVSPYEQYF. For the CDR3, the DNA is TGCGCCAGCAGCTTGGTCGTCAGTCCCTACGAGCAGTACTTC.

The chain combines TRBV29-1 with TRBJ1-1, with D possibly being TRBD1 (6 bases). The V end was cut by 6 bases, the J end by 2 bases, with 13 bases between. The CDR3 totals 13 residues. Germline assignment: CDR1 SQVTM and CDR2 ANQGSEA. The CDR3 spells CSVTRTVNTEAFF. Written as DNA, the CDR3 is TGCAGCGTAACCAGGACAGTAAACACTGAAGCTTTCTTT.

The rearrangement uses TRBV2 and TRBJ1-1; D might be TRBD1 (6 bases). The germline V and J ends were trimmed by 7 bases and 0 bases, with 18 bases remaining between them. The germline gives CDR1 SNHLY, CDR2 FYNNEI. The CDR3 consists of 16 residues. This CDR3 is CASMSRQALMNTEAFF. The CDR3 DNA sequence: TGTGCCAGCATGTCCCGACAGGCCCTAATGAACACTGAAGCTTTCTTT.

The chain joins TRBV9 to TRBJ2-1; no clear D. CDR1 is SGDLS, CDR2 YYNGEE, per germline. Trimming removed 0 bases at V and 9 bases at J, with 13 bases between. The CDR3 contains 14 residues. The CDR3: CASSVGNSVTEQFF. The CDR3 coding sequence is TGTGCCAGCAGCGTAGGCAACAGTGTCACTGAGCAGTTCTTC.

This clone was observed a few times. The chain has TRBV10-2 and TRBJ2-3, with TRBD2 identical over 15 bases. V was clipped by 4 bases and J by 4 bases; unmatched bases: 0. Germline CDR1 is WSHSY and CDR2 is SAAADI. The CDR3 loop spans 15 amino acids. CDR3 DNA: TGCGCCAGCAGTGGGACTAGCGGGGGGGCAGATACGCAGTATTTT. Protein sequence: CASSGTSGGADTQYF.

V is TRBV4-1 and J is TRBJ2-5; D is undetermined. The better agreement between TRBJ2-7 and the DNA end casts doubt on the J call. Per germline, CDR1 MGHRA and CDR2 YSYEKL. The CDR3 has 14 amino acids. The CDR3 loop is CASSQGAGSYEQYF. CDR3 DNA: TGCGCCAGCAGCCAAGGTGCAGGCTCCTACGAGCAGTACTTC.

The genes are TRBV27 and TRBJ1-1, with a tentative D call TRBD1 (5 bases). V was trimmed by 8 bases and J by 8 bases, leaving 12 bases between them. CDR3 length: 11 amino acids. The germline V gene encodes CDR1 MNHEY and CDR2 SMNVEV (reference sequence). CDR3 protein: CASSGGLEAFF. CDR3 in DNA: TGTGCCAGCTCTGGGGGGTTAGAAGCTTTCTTT.

The rearrangement links TRBV6-5 to TRBJ2-1, with 12 bases that match TRBD2. This CDR3 has 15 residues. The V gene's germline CDR1 is MNHEY and CDR2 SVGAGI. The V gene end was trimmed by 6 bases and the J gene end by 9 bases; junction bases not matched to a gene: 9. CDR3 nucleotide sequence: TGTGCCAGCAGCCCGACTAGCGGGAGTTTAAGTGAGCAGTTCTTC. Translating it yields CASSPTSGSLSEQFF.

The chain carries TRBV7-6 and TRBJ1-6; D unresolved. Germline values: CDR1 SGHVS, CDR2 FNYEAQ. Trimming cost V 1 base and J 2 bases, with 9 bases left between them. This CDR3 contains 16 residues. The CDR3 here is CASSLEGGAYNSPLHF. The DNA of the CDR3 is TGTGCCAGCAGCTTAGAAGGCGGCGCCTATAATTCACCCCTCCACTTT. Looking up the rest from reference TRBV7-6 and TRBJ1-6 gives the full variable domain: GAGVSQSPRYKVTKRGQDVALRCDPISGHVSLYWYRQALGQGPEFLTYFNYEAQQDKSGLPNDRFSAERPEGSISTLTIQRTEQRDSAMYRCASSLEGGAYNSPLHFGNGTRLTVT.

Comment on this clone: At one end, the junction sequence differs from germline, possibly due to a read error. This sequence joins TRBV7-9 and TRBJ2-7; D is perhaps TRBD2 (5 bases). In germline, CDR1 is SEHNR, CDR2 FQNEAQ (reference sequence). CDR3 length: 15 residues. In nucleotides, the CDR3 is TGTTCCAGCAGCTTAGCGAGGCAGTCCTACGACGAGCAGTACTTC. Translating gives CSSSLARQSYDEQYF.

The chain employs TRBV5-6 and TRBJ1-1; the match to TRBD1 covers 8 bases. Per germline, CDR1 SGHDT and CDR2 YYEEEE. The CDR3 spans 14 residues. Trimming took 5 bases from V and 3 from J; bases not matched to a gene: 6. CDR3 nucleotides: TGTGCCAGCAGATTTGGACAGGGATACACTGAAGCTTTCTTT. Residues: CASRFGQGYTEAFF.

This clone was recorded only once. The rearrangement uses TRBV7-9 and TRBJ2-7, with TRBD2 identical over 8 bases. CDR1 and CDR2 (germline): SEHNR, FQNEAQ (reference sequence). Unmatched junction bases numbered 6, after V lost 3 bases and J lost 2 bases. The CDR3 extends over 15 amino acids. The CDR3 protein is CASSLGLVYPYEQYF. Written as DNA, the CDR3 is TGTGCCAGCAGCTTGGGACTAGTATACCCCTACGAGCAGTACTTC.

J is TRBJ1-3 and V is TRBV18, with D perhaps TRBD1 (5 bases). The CDR3 loop spans 17 amino acids. Germline V lookup: CDR1 KGHSH, CDR2 LQKENI. With 2 bases removed from V and 3 bases from J, the gap between germline ends came to 17 bases. CDR3 sequence (DNA): TGTGCCAGCTCACCAAATCAGGGCTTGACGGGTGGAAACACCATATATTTT. It specifies CASSPNQGLTGGNTIYF.